The rows below give T cell receptor beta chains drawn from one sample of a study of T cell responses to AZD1222 COVID-19 vaccine. Only in-frame clones appear in the TCRdb table, and some are missing; sequencing was by immunoSEQ multiplex PCR. The repertoire consists of around 84,000 clones, with roughly 94% occurring once and the leading ten covering approximately 6.5%. Sequencing used peripheral blood, obtained on day 0 of MenACWY control vaccination. The receptors derive from an adult in good health. The CDR3 runs from the conserved cysteine through the conserved F or W. A D gene is named only where the DNA matches it firmly. Clone sizes are given selectively: once, few, many, or a class where the clone is expanded.

J: TRBJ2-3; length: 15; D: TRBD2; V: TRBV6-4; size: -; DNA: TGTGCCAGCAGTGACCTGGCGGGAGTGGGAGATACGCAGTATTTT; CDR3: CASSDLAGVGDTQYF
J: TRBJ1-2; length: 14; D: -; V: TRBV28; size: -; DNA: TGTGCCAGCAGAACCCCTGGCGGGGGGTCTGGCTACACCTTC; CDR3: CASRTPGGGSGYTF
J: TRBJ2-1; length: 15; D: TRBD2; V: TRBV3-1/TRBV3-2; size: -; DNA: TGTGCCAGCAGCCAAGGTAGCGGGGGGGTTAATGAGCAGTTCTTC; CDR3: CASSQGSGGVNEQFF
J: TRBJ2-7; length: 14; D: TRBD1; V: TRBV5-1; size: -; DNA: TGCGCCAGCAGCGGCGGGACAGGGGGTGGTGAGCAGTACTTC; CDR3: CASSGGTGGGEQYF
J: TRBJ2-1; length: 12; D: -; V: TRBV19; size: once; DNA: TGTGCCAGTAGTTCGCGGGGATATGAGCAGTTCTTC; CDR3: CASSSRGYEQFF
J: TRBJ2-6; length: 14; D: -; V: TRBV9; size: -; DNA: TGTGCCAGCAGCCCAATATCTGGGGCCAACGTCCTGACTTTC; CDR3: CASSPISGANVLTF
J: TRBJ2-1; length: 15; D: TRBD2; V: TRBV9; size: -; DNA: TGTGCCAGCAGCGTTGGGGGGGAGCCAGCGCTCGAGCAGTTCTTC; CDR3: CASSVGGEPALEQFF
J: TRBJ2-3; length: 15; D: TRBD2; V: TRBV19; size: -; DNA: TGTGCCAGTAGTATCATAGCGGGAGTAGGGGATACGCAGTATTTT; CDR3: CASSIIAGVGDTQYF
J: TRBJ2-5; length: 13; D: -; V: TRBV28; size: -; DNA: TGTGCCAGCAGTTTTGGCAGACAAGAGACCCAGTACTTC; CDR3: CASSFGRQETQYF
J: TRBJ2-7; length: 15; D: TRBD1; V: TRBV2; size: -; DNA: TGTGCCAGCAGTACGGGGACAGGGCTACTCTACGAGCAGTACTTC; CDR3: CASSTGTGLLYEQYF
J: TRBJ1-3; length: 16; D: -; V: TRBV28; size: -; DNA: TGTGCCAGCACCCTATCCCCTGCGTGGGGAGGAAACACCATATATTTT; CDR3: CASTLSPAWGGNTIYF
J: TRBJ2-3; length: 16; D: TRBD2; V: TRBV2; size: -; DNA: TGTGCCAGCAGACGGTTGTGGCTAGCGGGCTCAGATACGCAGTATTTT; CDR3: CASRRLWLAGSDTQYF
J: TRBJ2-3; length: 14; D: -; V: TRBV11-3; size: -; DNA: TGTGCCAGCAGCTTAGGCCGGGGGACAGATACGCAGTATTTT; CDR3: CASSLGRGTDTQYF
J: TRBJ2-3; length: 16; D: -; V: TRBV5-1; size: -; DNA: TGCGCCAGCAGCTCGGGGGCCGCCCCCCACACAGATACGCAGTATTTT; CDR3: CASSSGAAPHTDTQYF
J: TRBJ1-1; length: 11; D: -; V: TRBV3-1/TRBV3-2; size: -; DNA: TGTGCCAGCAGCTCCATGGAGGAAGCTTTCTTT; CDR3: CASSSMEEAFF
J: TRBJ2-1; length: 16; D: TRBD2; V: TRBV5-1; size: -; DNA: TGCGCCAGCAGCTTGGCCTCAACTAGCGGGAACAATGAGCAGTTCTTC; CDR3: CASSLASTSGNNEQFF